The 26 T cell receptor beta chains reported below all come from one sample, sequenced in a study of OX40 agonist ivuxolimab in advanced cancers. The protocol was immunoSEQ multiplex PCR, while the TCRdb copy is restricted to in-frame clones and leaves out a portion. The sample holds about 66,000 clones, about 81% seen once. Here the sequenced sample was CD4+ or CD8+ T cells sorted from blood, taken in a trial of the OX40 agonist ivuxolimab. The receptors were sampled from an adult with an advanced solid tumor such as melanoma, head and neck, liver or kidney cancer.

CDR3 nucleotides: TGTGCCATCTCGTTCGCGTTAGTCGGGACAGGGGACAATGAGCAGTTCTTC. This codes for CAISFALVGTGDNEQFF. The J gene is TRBJ2-1, the V gene TRBV10-3, with 10 bases fitting TRBD1. Germline V gene data show CDR1 as ENHRY and CDR2 as SYGVKD. Unmatched junction bases numbered 15, after V lost 8 bases and J lost 5 bases. The CDR3 loop spans 17 amino acids.

This chain uses TRBV6-5 with TRBJ2-2; D remains ambiguous. This CDR3 spans 13 amino acids. Trimming shortened V by 2 bases and J by 6 bases, and 7 bases separated the two germline ends. Germline V lookup: CDR1 MNHEY, CDR2 SVGAGI. CDR3 residues: CASSYPAAGELFF. The CDR3 region has the DNA TGTGCCAGCAGTTACCCCGCAGCCGGGGAGCTGTTTTTT.

The chain is built from TRBV6-5 and TRBJ1-2, with TRBD1 matching 9 bases. J lost 2 bases, V lost 5 bases, and 3 bases had no gene match. CDR1 is MNHEY and CDR2 is SVGAGI in the germline V gene. The CDR3 is made up of 14 amino acids. CDR3 in amino acids: CASSGTGRNYGYTF. As DNA, the CDR3 is TGTGCCAGCAGTGGGACAGGGAGAAACTATGGCTACACCTTC.

The chain joins TRBV7-9 to TRBJ1-2; D gene unclear. The CDR3 is made up of 15 amino acids. Germline V CDR1 and CDR2: SEHNR, FQNEAQ (reference sequence). Trimming removed 4 bases at V and 1 base at J, with 13 bases between. The CDR3 DNA sequence: TGTGCCAGCAGCTCCCGGGAGATTCTTAACTATGGCTACACCTTC. This gives the protein CASSSREILNYGYTF.

This clone was found a few times. V gene TRBV4-2 combines with J gene TRBJ2-2, with D uncertain. V lost 0 bases and J 5 bases, leaving 10 bases between the germline ends. There are 15 residues in the CDR3. Per the germline V gene, CDR1 is LGHNA and CDR2 is YNFKEQ. Here the CDR3 reads CASSQEGGRTGELFF. The CDR3 DNA reads as TGTGCCAGCAGCCAAGAAGGTGGTCGGACCGGGGAGCTGTTTTTT.

The chain recombines TRBV4-3 with TRBJ1-6; the D is unclear. V dropped 1 base and J dropped 6 bases, with 4 bases sitting between them. The CDR3 length is 13 residues. Germline V lookup: CDR1 LGHNA, CDR2 YSLEER. CDR3 sequence (DNA): TGCGCCAGCAGCCAAGGGTTTAATTCACCCCTCCACTTT. Its protein product is CASSQGFNSPLHF.

V is TRBV4-3 and J is TRBJ1-2, with D tentatively TRBD1 (6 bases). Germline V gene sequence: CDR1 LGHNA, CDR2 YSLEER. This CDR3 has 14 amino acids. V lost 0 bases and J 8 bases, leaving 13 bases between the germline ends. The CDR3 DNA sequence: TGCGCCAGCAGCCAAGATTTAGGGACACGAGGCTACACCTTC. This codes for CASSQDLGTRGYTF.

This chain links TRBV7-2 with TRBJ2-7; possibly TRBD1 or TRBD2 for D (7 bases each). The CDR3 is 15 amino acids. CDR1 is SGHTA and CDR2 is FQGNSA in the germline V gene. The germline V and J ends were trimmed by 5 bases and 6 bases, with 20 bases remaining between them. The CDR3 DNA is TGTGCCAGCAGCCCCCAGGGGGGAGGGCCGCTCGAGCAGTACTTC. It specifies CASSPQGGGPLEQYF.

This clone showed up just once. This CDR3 reads CSARDNNEQFF. DNA for the CDR3: TGCAGTGCTAGAGATAATAATGAGCAGTTCTTC. The chain couples TRBV20-1 to TRBJ2-1, with unresolved D. The V gene lost 0 bases and the J gene lost 7 bases, with 4 bases spanning the gap. The CDR3 totals 11 residues. Germline V gene data show CDR1 as DFQATT and CDR2 as SNEGSKA (reference sequence).

This sequence joins TRBV5-6 and TRBJ2-7; perhaps TRBD1 as D (6 bases). V lost 4 bases, J lost 2 bases, and 10 bases lay in between. Per the germline V gene, CDR1 is SGHDT and CDR2 is YYEEEE. The CDR3 consists of 13 residues. The CDR3, as DNA: TGTGCCAGCAGCCACGGGACAACCTACGAGCAGTACTTC. It codes for CASSHGTTYEQYF.

The chain is built from TRBV5-1 and TRBJ1-1; 7 positions match TRBD1. In germline, CDR1 is SGHRS, CDR2 YFSETQ. The J segment lost 1 base and the V segment lost 7 bases, leaving 4 bases of the junction unmatched. CDR3 length: 13 amino acids. The CDR3 DNA reads as TGCGCCAGCGGGACAGATCAGAACACTGAAGCTTTCTTT. Translated, it gives CASGTDQNTEAFF.

This chain links TRBV5-6 with TRBJ2-6, with D perhaps given as TRBD1 or TRBD2 (5 bases each). Germline V gene lookup returns CDR1 SGHDT and CDR2 YYEEEE. Trimming took 1 base from V and 2 from J, leaving 7 bases between them. The CDR3 is 15 residues long. In DNA, the CDR3 is TGTGCCAGCAGCTTGAGAGGGGCTGGGGCCAACGTCCTGACTTTC. Protein product: CASSLRGAGANVLTF.

This clone has a handful of counts. The chain is built from TRBV7-9 and TRBJ1-1; D ambiguous. V shed 5 bases and J shed 3 bases, with 10 bases lying between them. The germline V gene has CDR1 SEHNR and CDR2 FQNEAQ (reference sequence). The CDR3 contains 13 residues. The CDR3 protein is CASSPAGYTEAFF. The CDR3 DNA is TGTGCCAGCAGCCCAGCCGGGTACACTGAAGCTTTCTTT.

The rearrangement uses TRBV10-3 and TRBJ2-2; D gene uncertain. The CDR3 sequence is 12 residues long. Germline V gene data show CDR1 as ENHRY and CDR2 as SYGVKD. Between the trimmed V and J ends, which lost 4 bases and 4 bases, there was a span of 4 bases. The CDR3 loop reads CAISGLTGELFF. The CDR3, as DNA: TGTGCCATCAGTGGCCTCACCGGGGAGCTGTTTTTT.

This clone was seen just once. The chain combines TRBV19 with TRBJ1-5; tentative D call: TRBD1 (5 bases). The CDR3 extends over 16 amino acids. CDR1 and CDR2 (germline): LNHDA, SQIVND (reference sequence). Trimming pared 5 bases from V and 7 bases from J, leaving 21 bases between. The CDR3 protein is CASSVSGPLTEQPQHF. The CDR3 DNA reads TGTGCCAGTAGTGTCTCGGGACCTCTGACCGAACAGCCCCAGCATTTT. Combining the CDR3 with reference TRBV19 and TRBJ1-5 gives the whole variable domain DGGITQSPKYLFRKEGQNVTLSCEQNLNHDAMYWYRQDPGQGLRLIYYSQIVNDFQKGDIAEGYSVSREKKESFPLTVTSAQKNPTAFYLCASSVSGPLTEQPQHFGDGTRLSIL.

V is TRBV9 and J is TRBJ2-5, with D hard to call. The CDR3 is 16 residues long. Deletions cut 0 bases from V and 4 bases from J, with 16 bases between. The germline gives CDR1 SGDLS, CDR2 YYNGEE. CDR3 region: CASSVGNSRVGETQYF. In DNA form, the CDR3 reads TGTGCCAGCAGCGTAGGTAACTCCCGGGTCGGAGAGACCCAGTACTTC.

The gene calls are TRBV19 and TRBJ2-7, with 11 bases aligning to TRBD2. CDR3 length: 16 residues. The J segment lost 3 bases and the V segment lost 1 base, leaving 5 bases of the junction unmatched. Looked up from germline, CDR1 is LNHDA and CDR2 is SQIVND (reference sequence). The CDR3 loop is CASSIATSGELYEQYF. The CDR3 bases are TGTGCCAGTAGTATAGCGACTAGCGGGGAGCTCTACGAGCAGTACTTC.

The CDR3 sequence is CASSPSAAGEQYF. The DNA of the CDR3 is TGTGCCAGCTCACCTTCCGCTGCCGGGGAGCAGTACTTC. The chain couples TRBV18 to TRBJ2-7; D is undetermined. Per germline, CDR1 KGHSH and CDR2 LQKENI. This CDR3 has 13 amino acids. The V end lost 3 bases, the J end lost 7 bases, and 13 bases lay between the germline ends.

The V and J genes are TRBV7-6 and TRBJ1-1, with TRBD1 matching over 8 bases. The CDR3 consists of 16 residues. Germline V gene lookup returns CDR1 SGHVS and CDR2 FNYEAQ. The ends lost 5 bases at V and 1 base at J; junction bases unmatched: 9. The CDR3 sequence is CASSHGTGDRNTEAFF. CDR3 nucleotide sequence: TGTGCCAGCAGCCACGGGACAGGTGATAGGAACACTGAAGCTTTCTTT.

The rearrangement links TRBV18 to TRBJ2-3, with 7 bases that match TRBD1. The trim removed 2 bases at V and 2 bases at J, leaving 7 bases unmatched. Germline CDR1 reads KGHSH; CDR2 reads LQKENI. The CDR3 sequence is 16 residues long. The DNA for the CDR3 is TGTGCCAGCTCACCATCGGGACAGCCATACACAGATACGCAGTATTTT. Protein: CASSPSGQPYTDTQYF.

The V and J genes are TRBV13 and TRBJ1-1; the match to TRBD1 covers 10 bases. Germline V CDR1 and CDR2: PRHDT, FYEKMQ (reference sequence). This CDR3 region has 14 residues. With 5 bases clipped from V and 6 bases from J, the junction kept 6 bases outside the gene matches. The CDR3 protein is CASSLWTGGAEAFF. CDR3 sequence (DNA): TGTGCCAGCAGCCTTTGGACAGGGGGGGCTGAAGCTTTCTTT.

This clone was detected many times. This rearrangement joins TRBV7-2 to TRBJ1-5; 7 bases line up with TRBD1. The CDR3 covers 13 residues. V lost 5 bases, J lost 6 bases, and 4 bases stayed unmatched. Germline CDR1 and CDR2: SGHTA and FQGNSA. In nucleotides, the CDR3 is TGTGCCAGCAGCGAACAGGGGACTCAGCCCCAGCATTTT. As protein: CASSEQGTQPQHF.

The chain combines TRBV5-1 with TRBJ2-1, with a possible D match to TRBD2 (5 bases). This CDR3 comprises 13 residues. The V end lost 4 bases, the J end lost 6 bases, and 11 bases lay between the germline ends. The germline gives CDR1 SGHRS, CDR2 YFSETQ. The CDR3 protein is CASSHTGSNEQFF. DNA for the CDR3: TGCGCCAGCAGCCATACGGGGTCCAATGAGCAGTTCTTC.

The genes are TRBV7-3 and TRBJ1-6, with unresolved D. The CDR3 is 13 residues long. Germline assignment: CDR1 SGHTA and CDR2 FQGTGA. V was cut by 1 base and J by 7 bases, with 5 bases left in between. This CDR3 reads CASSLSRNSPLHF. Here the CDR3 DNA reads TGTGCCAGCAGCTTAAGCCGAAATTCACCCCTCCACTTT.

The chain links TRBV5-6 to TRBJ1-1; no definite D call. This CDR3 has 14 residues. Germline CDR1 SGHDT, CDR2 YYEEEE. Trimming took off 0 bases at V and 2 bases at J, with 8 bases between the two ends. The CDR3 loop reads CASSLDQINTEAFF. CDR3 DNA sequence: TGTGCCAGCAGCTTGGACCAAATCAACACTGAAGCTTTCTTT.

This sequence joins TRBV6-6 and TRBJ1-4; TRBD1 agrees at 7 bases. The length of the CDR3 is 15 residues. V gave up 6 bases and J gave up 3 bases; unmatched junction bases: 7. The germline V gene encodes CDR1 MNHNY and CDR2 SVGAGI (reference sequence). The CDR3 protein is CASRAPGQANEKLFF. In nucleotides, the CDR3 is TGTGCCAGCAGGGCCCCTGGACAGGCTAATGAAAAACTGTTTTTT.